This T cell receptor (beta chain) was profiled in a study of blood T cell repertoires in COVID-19. In the study overall: Donors in the United States, Italy and Spain gave samples during acute or convalescent COVID-19.

In the original processing: By means of reference gene primer amplification, nucleated cell counts were estimated. Some clones are missing from TCRdb's copy, which holds only in-frame ones; the method was immunoSEQ multiplex PCR. For V, J and clone size, that table is used; D and trimming come from the DNA. The sample lists fewer than 50,000 clones, just under 70% occurring once. V was cut by 0 bases and J by 7 bases, with 15 bases left in between. CDR1 is LGHDT, CDR2 YNNKEL, per germline (reference sequence). This CDR3 has 15 amino acids. Sequencing was done on a sample of peripheral blood. The source of this sequence is a man of 80 years or more with acute or convalescent COVID-19. The chain links TRBV3-1 (or the pseudogene TRBV3-2) to TRBJ1-1; D unclear. The CDR3 nucleotides are TGTGCCAGCAGCCAAGAGGGCGGGATAAACCGTGAAGCTTTCTTT. It encodes CASSQEGGINREAFF.